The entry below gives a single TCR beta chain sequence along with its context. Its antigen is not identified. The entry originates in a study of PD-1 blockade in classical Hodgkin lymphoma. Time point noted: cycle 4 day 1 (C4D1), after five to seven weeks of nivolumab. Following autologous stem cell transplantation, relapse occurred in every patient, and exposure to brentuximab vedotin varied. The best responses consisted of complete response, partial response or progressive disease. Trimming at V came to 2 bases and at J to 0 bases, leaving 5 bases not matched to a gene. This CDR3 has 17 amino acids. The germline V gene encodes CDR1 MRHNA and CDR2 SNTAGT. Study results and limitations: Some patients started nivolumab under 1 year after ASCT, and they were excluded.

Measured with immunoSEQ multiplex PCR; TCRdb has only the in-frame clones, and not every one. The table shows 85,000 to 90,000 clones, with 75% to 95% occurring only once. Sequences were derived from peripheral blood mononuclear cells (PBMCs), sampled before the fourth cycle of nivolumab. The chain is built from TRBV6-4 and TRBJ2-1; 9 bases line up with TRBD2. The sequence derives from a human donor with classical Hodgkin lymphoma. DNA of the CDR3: TGTGCCAGCAGTGACGGGGGTAGCGGGAGCTCCTACAATGAGCAGTTCTTC. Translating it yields CASSDGGSGSSYNEQFF.